The 29 T cell receptor beta chains below come from one sample, sequenced in a study of T cell changes during pregnancy in multiple sclerosis. The repertoire was sequenced with immunoSEQ multiplex PCR; TCRdb's copy has only in-frame clones and lacks some. Here the sample spans 38,000 or so clones, approximately 92% being singletons. The sample in question was CD8+ T cells from peripheral blood mononuclear cells, obtained in the first trimester of pregnancy. The receptor source for this set is a female donor with multiple sclerosis, enrolled in a pregnancy study.

The chain couples TRBV4-1 to TRBJ2-1, with 10 bases that match TRBD2. The CDR3 has 16 amino acids. V lost 4 bases and J lost 8; bases outside the gene matches: 11. Germline V gene sequence: CDR1 MGHRA, CDR2 YSYEKL. In DNA, the CDR3 is TGCGCCAGCAGCCCAGTTGGTAGCGGGGGGTTGGATGAGCAGTTCTTC. As protein: CASSPVGSGGLDEQFF.

This rearrangement joins TRBV13 to TRBJ2-1; D is unresolved. V was clipped by 4 bases and J by 5 bases, with 6 bases between them. There are 12 residues in the CDR3. Germline V gives CDR1 PRHDT, CDR2 FYEKMQ (reference sequence). CDR3 loop: CASSSSDNEQFF. In DNA form, the CDR3 reads TGTGCCAGCAGCTCGTCGGACAATGAGCAGTTCTTC. The full variable domain, its missing parts supplied by reference TRBV13 and TRBJ2-1, is AAGVIQSPRHLIKEKRETATLKCYPIPRHDTVYWYQQGPGQDPQFLISFYEKMQSDKGSIPDRFSAQQFSDYHSELNMSSLELGDSALYFCASSSSDNEQFFGPGTRLTVL.

The chain combines TRBV7-6 with TRBJ1-2, with unresolved D. The germline V gene encodes CDR1 SGHVS and CDR2 FNYEAQ. Trimming took 5 bases from V and 2 from J, leaving 12 bases between them. CDR3 length: 14 residues. The CDR3 bases are TGTGCCAGCAGCCCGGGCGCGGGGAACTATGGCTACACCTTC. It encodes CASSPGAGNYGYTF. Full variable domain (outside the CDR3, taken from reference TRBV7-6 and TRBJ1-2): GAGVSQSPRYKVTKRGQDVALRCDPISGHVSLYWYRQALGQGPEFLTYFNYEAQQDKSGLPNDRFSAERPEGSISTLTIQRTEQRDSAMYRCASSPGAGNYGYTFGSGTRLTVV.

The J gene is TRBJ1-4, the V gene TRBV29-1; 7 bases fit TRBD1. V lost 4 bases, J lost 5 bases, and 1 base stayed unmatched. Per the germline V gene, CDR1 is SQVTM and CDR2 is ANQGSEA. The CDR3 is 12 amino acids. The CDR3: CSVAGGNEKLFF. The CDR3 bases are TGCAGCGTTGCAGGGGGAAATGAAAAACTGTTTTTT.

The J gene is TRBJ2-7, the V gene TRBV6-5, with D tentatively TRBD2 (7 bases). The V gene's germline CDR1 is MNHEY and CDR2 SVGAGI. Trimming pared 4 bases from V and 6 bases from J, leaving 19 bases between. There are 15 residues in the CDR3. The CDR3 spells CASSSLRGGLGEQYF. As DNA, the CDR3 is TGTGCCAGCAGTTCCCTAAGGGGGGGCCTTGGCGAGCAGTACTTC.

The chain recombines TRBV6-1 with TRBJ2-7; 8 positions agree with TRBD1. The J segment lost 5 bases and the V segment lost 4 bases, leaving 1 base of the junction unmatched. This CDR3 spans 12 amino acids. The germline V gene encodes CDR1 MNHNS and CDR2 SASEGT. This chain's CDR3 is CASSGTGNEQYF. The CDR3 nucleotides read TGTGCCAGCAGTGGGACAGGGAACGAGCAGTACTTC.

The chain joins TRBV6-1 to TRBJ2-7; D possibly corresponds to TRBD1 (6 bases). Between the trimmed V and J ends, which lost 4 bases and 3 bases, there was a span of 16 bases. CDR1 is MNHNS and CDR2 is SASEGT in the germline V gene. The CDR3 length is 15 residues. The CDR3 sequence is CASSVRGLASYEQYF. The CDR3 DNA reads as TGTGCCAGCAGTGTCAGGGGCCTGGCCAGCTACGAGCAGTACTTC.

Remarks on this clone: Germline is not matched at one junction end, which may reflect a read error. The chain joins TRBV2 to TRBJ2-7; D is ambiguous. The CDR3 loop spans 13 amino acids. Looked up from germline, CDR1 is SNHLY and CDR2 is FYNNEI. The CDR3 sequence is CASSEGISYEQYF. The DNA for the CDR3 is TGTGCCAGCAGTGAAGGAATCTCCTACGAACAGTACTTC.

The J gene is TRBJ1-1, the V gene TRBV29-1, with TRBD1 as a possible D gene (6 bases). Germline loops: CDR1 SQVTM, CDR2 ANQGSEA. The CDR3 has 12 residues. The V end lost 4 bases, the J end lost 3 bases, and 9 bases lay between the germline ends. CDR3 residues: CSVAQGDTEAFF. DNA of the CDR3: TGCAGCGTTGCACAGGGTGACACTGAAGCTTTCTTT.

The J gene is TRBJ1-5, the V gene TRBV19; D unclear. The CDR3 is 14 residues long. Germline V CDR1 and CDR2: LNHDA, SQIVND (reference sequence). The V gene lost 3 bases and the J gene lost 1 base, with 7 bases spanning the gap. The CDR3 is CASSIVGSNQPQHF. CDR3 coding DNA: TGTGCCAGTAGTATTGTGGGCAGCAATCAGCCCCAGCATTTT.

In regard to this clone: Other DNA sequences from this sample encode an identical CDR3 as well. CDR3 sequence reads: CASSLLTGTGVYEQYF. CDR3 DNA: TGTGCCAGCAGTTTATTGACCGGGACAGGGGTGTACGAGCAGTACTTC. The chain carries TRBV27 and TRBJ2-7, with TRBD1 identical over 10 bases. Trimming removed 1 base from V and 4 bases from J; junction bases left unmatched: 7. CDR3 length equals 16 residues. Germline CDR1 reads MNHEY; CDR2 reads SMNVEV (reference sequence).

CDR3 sequence (DNA): TGTGCCAGCAGCACCTTCCCGGGGGAGGAGACCCAGTACTTC. Protein: CASSTFPGEETQYF. The V gene is TRBV7-6, the J gene TRBJ2-5; tentative D call: TRBD2 (6 bases). The CDR3 spans 14 residues. Germline CDR1 and CDR2: SGHVS and FNYEAQ. The V gene lost 5 bases and the J gene lost 5 bases, with 15 bases spanning the gap.

V usage is TRBV2 and J usage is TRBJ2-2; 8 positions match TRBD2. The CDR3 spans 13 residues. The ends lost 6 bases at V and 7 bases at J; junction bases unmatched: 4. Germline CDR1 reads SNHLY; CDR2 reads FYNNEI. The CDR3: CASSSGGGGELFF. CDR3 bases: TGTGCCAGCAGCTCCGGGGGGGGCGGGGAGCTGTTTTTT.

V is TRBV25-1 and J is TRBJ2-3; 7 bases align to TRBD2. Germline V lookup: CDR1 MGHDK, CDR2 SYGVNS. The V gene end was trimmed by 4 bases and the J gene end by 5 bases; junction bases not matched to a gene: 3. The CDR3 loop spans 13 amino acids. CDR3: CASSGPGGDTQYF. For the CDR3, the DNA is TGTGCCAGCAGTGGACCGGGGGGAGATACGCAGTATTTT.

J is TRBJ2-1 and V is TRBV27; 7 bases fit TRBD1. This CDR3 has 16 residues. The junction had 12 bases not matched to a gene; V was cut back by 6 bases and J by 4 bases. Germline V gives CDR1 MNHEY, CDR2 SMNVEV (reference sequence). DNA of the CDR3: TGTGCCAGCAGCCCTTTTCCCGGGACAGCATACAATGAGCAGTTCTTC. Residues: CASSPFPGTAYNEQFF.

This clone was counted a single time. The gene calls are TRBV7-6 and TRBJ1-3; D is undetermined. CDR1 is SGHVS and CDR2 is FNYEAQ in the germline V gene. The CDR3 runs 15 residues. Trimming cost V 5 bases and J 2 bases, with 13 bases left between them. The CDR3 sequence: CASSLGSSPGNTIYF. For the CDR3, the DNA is TGTGCCAGCAGCCTCGGGTCGTCCCCTGGAAACACCATATATTTT.

For the CDR3, the DNA is TGTGCCAGCAGCTTAGTAAGTCGAGCACCGGAGCTGTTTTTT. The encoded protein is CASSLVSRAPELFF. The chain couples TRBV11-2 to TRBJ2-2; D not certain. The CDR3 consists of 14 residues. With 1 base removed from V and 10 bases from J, the gap between germline ends came to 13 bases. Germline V lookup: CDR1 SGHAT, CDR2 FQNNGV.

The chain joins TRBV14 to TRBJ1-2, with D unresolved. V lost 0 bases and J lost 3, with 23 bases in between. CDR1 and CDR2 from the germline V gene are SGHDN and FVKESK. This CDR3 is 19 amino acids long. The CDR3 nucleotides read TGTGCCAGCAGCCAAGACCCTCGGCATCTTGGTGGGCTTGACTATGGCTACACCTTC. Its translation: CASSQDPRHLGGLDYGYTF.

This chain links TRBV19 with TRBJ1-4; 12 nucleotides match TRBD1. Germline assignment: CDR1 LNHDA and CDR2 SQIVND (reference sequence). The CDR3 has 18 residues. J lost 3 bases, V lost 8 bases, and 13 bases had no gene match. The CDR3: CASLVSGQGARANEKLFF. CDR3 sequence (DNA): TGTGCCAGTCTAGTTTCGGGACAGGGGGCGCGAGCTAATGAAAAACTGTTTTTT.

The rearrangement links TRBV2 to TRBJ1-1, with TRBD1 matching 7 bases. The CDR3 covers 13 residues. Germline lookup yields CDR1 SNHLY and CDR2 FYNNEI. The V gene end was trimmed by 5 bases and the J gene end by 6 bases; junction bases not matched to a gene: 6. For the CDR3, the DNA is TGTGCCAGCAGTTACACCGGGACAGCTGAAGCTTTCTTT. Its protein product is CASSYTGTAEAFF.

J is TRBJ1-1 and V is TRBV29-1, with TRBD1 matching 10 bases. The CDR3 extends over 12 amino acids. Losses at the gene ends were 3 bases for V and 8 bases for J; bases not matched to a gene: 3. CDR1 SQVTM and CDR2 ANQGSEA come from the germline V gene. The CDR3 loop reads CSVEMTGGEAFF. The CDR3 coding sequence is TGCAGCGTTGAGATGACAGGGGGCGAAGCTTTCTTT.

This clone was detected only a few times. The V call is TRBV29-1, the J call TRBJ1-1; the match to TRBD1 covers 7 bases. This CDR3 region has 13 residues. Per the germline V gene, CDR1 is SQVTM and CDR2 is ANQGSEA. J lost 0 bases, V lost 4 bases, and 2 bases had no gene match. The CDR3 spells CSVGGQLNTEAFF. Written as DNA, the CDR3 is TGCAGCGTTGGGGGACAGCTGAACACTGAAGCTTTCTTT.

The chain recombines TRBV7-9 with TRBJ2-5; 13 bases agree with TRBD2. Trimming took 5 bases from V and 8 from J; bases not matched to a gene: 8. The CDR3 length is 15 residues. In germline, CDR1 is SEHNR, CDR2 FQNEAQ (reference sequence). CDR3 region: CASSPTGTSGETQYF. The CDR3 nucleotides read TGTGCCAGCAGCCCTACCGGGACTAGCGGGGAAACCCAGTACTTC.

The chain uses TRBV7-2 and TRBJ2-7, with 13 bases matching TRBD2. There are 17 residues in the CDR3. Germline assignment: CDR1 SGHTA and CDR2 FQGNSA. Trimming cost V 4 bases and J 7 bases; bases outside gene matches: 13. The CDR3 DNA reads TGTGCCAGCAGCTCCCTACTAGCGGGGGGGCCGGTAAGGGAGCAGTACTTC. Encoded protein: CASSSLLAGGPVREQYF.

V usage is TRBV29-1 and J usage is TRBJ1-2, with 10 bases identical to TRBD1. The CDR3 covers 15 residues. Germline V gene sequence: CDR1 SQVTM, CDR2 ANQGSEA. The V and J ends lost 6 bases and 4 bases, in that order; junction bases with no gene match: 11. The CDR3 loop reads CSVRDRGDVGYGYTF. The CDR3 DNA follows: TGCAGCGTGCGGGACAGGGGAGACGTCGGCTATGGCTACACCTTC.

This chain links TRBV5-6 with TRBJ2-3; D is perhaps TRBD2 (6 bases). V lost 0 bases, J lost 4 bases, and 9 bases lay in between. Germline CDR1 is SGHDT and CDR2 is YYEEEE. The CDR3 totals 14 residues. CDR3: CASSLGPGADTQYF. The CDR3 nucleotides are TGTGCCAGCAGCTTGGGGCCGGGGGCAGATACGCAGTATTTT.

This chain joins TRBV19 and TRBJ1-6; D perhaps matches TRBD1 (5 bases). The CDR3 runs 19 residues. Trimming cost V 5 bases and J 8 bases, with 28 bases left between them. Germline-derived CDR1 and CDR2 are LNHDA and SQIVND (reference sequence). The CDR3 protein is CASSANAPVLGPNHSPLHF. DNA for the CDR3: TGTGCCAGTAGTGCAAACGCTCCGGTCTTGGGGCCGAACCATTCACCCCTCCACTTT.

The gene calls are TRBV9 and TRBJ1-1, with D uncertain. V dropped 3 bases and J dropped 2 bases, with 11 bases sitting between them. This CDR3 is built from 14 residues. Germline V gene lookup returns CDR1 SGDLS and CDR2 YYNGEE. The CDR3 here is CASSGTAPNTEAFF. CDR3 nucleotides: TGTGCCAGCAGCGGAACAGCTCCTAACACTGAAGCTTTCTTT.

J is TRBJ2-7 and V is TRBV19; D ambiguous. Germline loops: CDR1 LNHDA, CDR2 SQIVND (reference sequence). Deletions cut 5 bases from V and 2 bases from J, with 16 bases between. The CDR3 covers 15 residues. The CDR3 sequence is CASSGVAATPYEQYF. In DNA form, the CDR3 reads TGTGCCAGTAGTGGAGTGGCAGCTACCCCCTACGAGCAGTACTTC.